The next 12 T cell receptor beta chains were all read from a single sample in a study of blood T cell repertoires in COVID-19. Repertoires were generated with immunoSEQ multiplex PCR, while TCRdb's copy carries only in-frame clones and drops some. The sample carries 180,000 or so clones, less than 90% recorded once. The source material was peripheral blood. The receptors were gathered from an older woman with COVID-19, enrolled during active disease.

The count of this clone is one. V is TRBV20-1 and J is TRBJ1-2, with D maybe TRBD1 (5 bases). The CDR3 is 9 amino acids. Germline V gene lookup returns CDR1 DFQATT and CDR2 SNEGSKA (reference sequence). Trimming took 6 bases from V and 14 from J, leaving 13 bases between them. The DNA for the CDR3 is TGCAGTGCGCCCCTCGGGGGGACCTTC. It is translated as CSAPLGGTF.

The gene calls are TRBV19 and TRBJ1-2, with 12 bases fitting TRBD1. V was pared by 6 bases and J by 5 bases, with 4 bases of the junction left unmatched. The CDR3 has 14 residues. CDR1 and CDR2 (germline): LNHDA, SQIVND (reference sequence). DNA for the CDR3: TGTGCCAGTAGCCGGGACAGGGGGCCATATGGCTACACCTTC. Protein product: CASSRDRGPYGYTF.

This clone was detected ten times or more. The chain is built from TRBV6-5 and TRBJ1-5, with D unclear. In germline, CDR1 is MNHEY, CDR2 SVGAGI. The CDR3 totals 11 residues. The V and J ends lost 6 bases and 8 bases respectively, with 8 bases between them. CDR3 loop: CASRNLEPQHF. CDR3 nucleotides: TGTGCCAGCAGAAACTTGGAGCCCCAGCATTTT.

The V and J genes are TRBV27 and TRBJ1-6; D not resolved. V shed 6 bases and J shed 7 bases, with 10 bases lying between them. Germline-derived CDR1 and CDR2 are MNHEY and SMNVEV (reference sequence). The CDR3 totals 13 residues. CDR3 amino acids: CASRAGLNSPLHF. In DNA, the CDR3 is TGTGCCAGCAGGGCAGGACTAAATTCACCCCTCCACTTT.

The V call is TRBV30, the J call TRBJ2-2; D may be TRBD2 (6 bases). The ends were cut back, 5 bases at V and 11 bases at J, with 12 bases in the middle. Germline V gene lookup returns CDR1 GTSNPN and CDR2 SVGIG (reference sequence). This CDR3 comprises 11 residues. CDR3 loop: CAWGEEVELFF. The CDR3 DNA reads TGTGCCTGGGGGGAGGAAGTCGAGCTGTTTTTT.

This clone occurred once. The J gene is TRBJ2-4, the V gene TRBV5-1; 7 positions agree with TRBD1. The CDR3 runs 21 residues. The V gene end was trimmed by 0 bases and the J gene end by 1 base; junction bases not matched to a gene: 19. Germline lookup yields CDR1 SGHRS and CDR2 YFSETQ. The CDR3 region is CASSLAPIGTDLGRAKNIQYF. As DNA, the CDR3 is TGCGCCAGCAGCTTGGCCCCTATCGGGACAGATCTCGGAAGGGCCAAAAACATTCAGTACTTC.

V gene TRBV19 combines with J gene TRBJ1-2; tentative D call: TRBD1 (5 bases). The CDR3 extends over 14 amino acids. Trimming cost V 1 base and J 6 bases, with 12 bases left between them. CDR1 is LNHDA, CDR2 SQIVND, per germline (reference sequence). The CDR3, as DNA: TGTGCCAGTAGTATAGCGGCTGTACAGGATGGCTACACCTTC. Protein product: CASSIAAVQDGYTF.

This clone was detected a few times. The gene calls are TRBV3-1 (or the pseudogene TRBV3-2) and TRBJ2-7; TRBD2 agrees at 7 bases. The CDR3 is 15 residues long. The V and J ends lost 1 base and 4 bases, in that order; junction bases with no gene match: 7. CDR1 and CDR2 (germline): LGHDT, YNNKEL (reference sequence). CDR3 nucleotides: TGTGCCAGCAGCCAAGGTGGGACTACTCGTTACGAGCAGTACTTC. Residues: CASSQGGTTRYEQYF.

The chain carries TRBV19 and TRBJ2-6, with 8 bases aligning to TRBD1. In germline, CDR1 is LNHDA, CDR2 SQIVND (reference sequence). V lost 7 bases, J lost 0 bases, and 5 bases stayed unmatched. The CDR3 is 16 residues long. The CDR3: CASMRQGLSGANVLTF. The CDR3 DNA sequence: TGTGCCAGTATGAGACAGGGGCTCTCTGGGGCCAACGTCCTGACTTTC. The variable domain in full, with the rest retrieved from reference TRBV19 and TRBJ2-6, is DGGITQSPKYLFRKEGQNVTLSCEQNLNHDAMYWYRQDPGQGLRLIYYSQIVNDFQKGDIAEGYSVSREKKESFPLTVTSAQKNPTAFYLCASMRQGLSGANVLTFGAGSRLTVL.

This chain links TRBV11-2 with TRBJ2-1, with 9 nucleotides matching TRBD1. Germline CDR1 and CDR2: SGHAT and FQNNGV. J lost 2 bases, V lost 5 bases, and 4 bases had no gene match. CDR3 length: 15 amino acids. DNA of the CDR3: TGTGCCAGCAGCGACCGGGACAGGGCCTACAATGAGCAGTTCTTC. Translation gives CASSDRDRAYNEQFF. The full variable domain, rest sourced from reference TRBV11-2 and TRBJ2-1, is EAGVAQSPRYKIIEKRQSVAFWCNPISGHATLYWYQQILGQGPKLLIQFQNNGVVDDSQLPKDRFSAERLKGVDSTLKIQPAKLEDSAVYLCASSDRDRAYNEQFFGPGTRLTVL.

This chain uses TRBV28 with TRBJ1-2; TRBD1 aligns across 7 bases. Germline V gives CDR1 MDHEN, CDR2 SYDVKM. V shed 7 bases, J shed 3 bases, and the junction held 11 bases outside the gene matches. The CDR3 is 15 amino acids. CDR3 protein: CASKQSWDRHYGYTF. CDR3 DNA: TGTGCCAGCAAACAAAGTTGGGACAGACACTATGGCTACACCTTC.

J is TRBJ2-7 and V is TRBV4-1, with 14 nucleotides matching TRBD2. This CDR3 region has 18 residues. CDR1 and CDR2 (germline): MGHRA, YSYEKL. The J segment lost 2 bases and the V segment lost 1 base, leaving 7 bases of the junction unmatched. CDR3 sequence reads: CASSQVGLAGGGPYEQYF. The CDR3 region has the DNA TGCGCCAGCAGCCAAGTAGGACTAGCGGGAGGAGGCCCCTACGAGCAGTACTTC.